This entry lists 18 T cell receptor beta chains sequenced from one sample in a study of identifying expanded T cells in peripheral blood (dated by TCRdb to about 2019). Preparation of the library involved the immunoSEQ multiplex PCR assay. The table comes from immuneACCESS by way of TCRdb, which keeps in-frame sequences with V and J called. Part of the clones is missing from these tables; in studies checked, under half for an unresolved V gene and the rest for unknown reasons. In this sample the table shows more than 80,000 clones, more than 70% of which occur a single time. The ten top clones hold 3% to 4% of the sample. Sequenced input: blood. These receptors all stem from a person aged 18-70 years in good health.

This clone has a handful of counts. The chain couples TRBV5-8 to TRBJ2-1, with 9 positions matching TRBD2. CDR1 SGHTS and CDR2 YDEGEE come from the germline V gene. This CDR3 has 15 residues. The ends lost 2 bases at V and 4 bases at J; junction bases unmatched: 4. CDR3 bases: TGTGCCAGCAGCTTATTAGCGGGAGTTTACAATGAGCAGTTCTTC. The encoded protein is CASSLLAGVYNEQFF.

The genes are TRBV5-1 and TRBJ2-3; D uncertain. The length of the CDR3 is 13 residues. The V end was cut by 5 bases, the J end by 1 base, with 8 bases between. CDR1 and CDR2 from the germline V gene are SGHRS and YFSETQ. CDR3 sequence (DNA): TGCGCCAGCAGTTCAGGACGCACAGATACGCAGTATTTT. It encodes CASSSGRTDTQYF.

As DNA, the CDR3 is TGTGCCAGCAGCGGGGCGGGGGAGGCGAACACCGGGGAGCTGTTTTTT. This translates into CASSGAGEANTGELFF. This chain connects TRBV7-9 to TRBJ2-2; 7 positions agree with TRBD2. With 5 bases clipped from V and 0 bases from J, the junction kept 6 bases outside the gene matches. Per the germline V gene, CDR1 is SEHNR and CDR2 is FQNEAQ (reference sequence). The CDR3 runs 16 residues.

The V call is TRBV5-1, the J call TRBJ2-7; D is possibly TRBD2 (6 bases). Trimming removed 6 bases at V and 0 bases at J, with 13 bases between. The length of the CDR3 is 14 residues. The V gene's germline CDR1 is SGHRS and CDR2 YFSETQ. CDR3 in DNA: TGCGCCAGCACCGGCGGGCGGGGCTCCTACGAGCAGTACTTC. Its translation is CASTGGRGSYEQYF. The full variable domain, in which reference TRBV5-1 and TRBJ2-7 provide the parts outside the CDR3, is KAGVTQTPRYLIKTRGQQVTLSCSPISGHRSVSWYQQTPGQGLQFLFEYFSETQRNKGNFPGRFSGRQFSNSRSEMNVSTLELGDSALYLCASTGGRGSYEQYFGPGTRLTVT.

The CDR3 reads CASRTGLYEQYF. CDR3 sequence (DNA): TGTGCCAGCAGGACAGGACTATACGAGCAGTACTTC. The chain joins TRBV27 to TRBJ2-7; D may correspond to TRBD1 or TRBD2 (6 bases each). Deletions cut 6 bases from V and 4 bases from J, with 10 bases between. This CDR3 region has 12 residues. Germline V lookup: CDR1 MNHEY, CDR2 SMNVEV (reference sequence).

This CDR3 is CAWSQGEVIGQPQHF. The CDR3 DNA sequence: TGTGCCTGGAGCCAAGGGGAGGTGATTGGACAGCCCCAGCATTTT. J is TRBJ1-5 and V is TRBV30, with a tentative D call TRBD1 (5 bases). Trimming pared 3 bases from V and 7 bases from J, leaving 19 bases between. The CDR3 totals 15 residues. CDR1 is GTSNPN and CDR2 is SVGIG in the germline V gene (reference sequence). The full variable domain, with the rest looked up from reference TRBV30 and TRBJ1-5, is SQTIHQWPATLVQPVGSPLSLECTVEGTSNPNLYWYRQAAGRGLQLLFYSVGIGQISSEVPQNLSASRPQDRQFILSSKKLLLSDSGFYLCAWSQGEVIGQPQHFGDGTRLSIL.

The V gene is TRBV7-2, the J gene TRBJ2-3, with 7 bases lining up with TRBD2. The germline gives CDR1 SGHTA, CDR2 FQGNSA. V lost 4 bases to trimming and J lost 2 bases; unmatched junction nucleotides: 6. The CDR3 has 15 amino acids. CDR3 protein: CASSSALAATDTQYF. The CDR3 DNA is TGTGCCAGCAGCTCAGCCCTAGCGGCCACAGATACGCAGTATTTT.

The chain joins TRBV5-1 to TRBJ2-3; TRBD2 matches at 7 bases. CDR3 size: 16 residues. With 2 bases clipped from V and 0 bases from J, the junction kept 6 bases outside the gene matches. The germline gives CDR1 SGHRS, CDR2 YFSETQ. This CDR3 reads CASSFFVTSSTDTQYF. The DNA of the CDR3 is TGCGCCAGCAGCTTTTTCGTGACTAGCAGCACAGATACGCAGTATTTT.

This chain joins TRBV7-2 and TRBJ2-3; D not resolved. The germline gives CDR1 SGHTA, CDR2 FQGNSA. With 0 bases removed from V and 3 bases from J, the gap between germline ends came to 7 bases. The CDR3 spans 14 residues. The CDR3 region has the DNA TGTGCCAGCAGCTTAGCAGCGAGAACAGATACGCAGTATTTT. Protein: CASSLAARTDTQYF.

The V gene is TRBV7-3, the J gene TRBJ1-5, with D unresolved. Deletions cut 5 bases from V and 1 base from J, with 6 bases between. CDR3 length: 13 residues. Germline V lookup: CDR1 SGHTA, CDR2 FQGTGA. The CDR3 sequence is CASSHGSNQPQHF. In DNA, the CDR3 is TGTGCCAGCAGCCATGGGAGCAATCAGCCCCAGCATTTT.

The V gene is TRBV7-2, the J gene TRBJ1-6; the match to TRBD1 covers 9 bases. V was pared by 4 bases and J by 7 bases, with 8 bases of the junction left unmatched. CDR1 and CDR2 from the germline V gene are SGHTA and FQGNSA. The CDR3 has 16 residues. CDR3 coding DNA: TGTGCCAGCAGCTCCGGGACAGGGTACGGCAATTCACCCCTCCACTTT. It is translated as CASSSGTGYGNSPLHF.

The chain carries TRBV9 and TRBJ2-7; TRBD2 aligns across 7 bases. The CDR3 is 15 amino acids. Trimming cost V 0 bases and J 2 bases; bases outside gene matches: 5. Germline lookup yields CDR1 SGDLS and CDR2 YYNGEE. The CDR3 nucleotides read TGTGCCAGCAGCGTAGAGGCTAGCGGAACCTACGAGCAGTACTTC. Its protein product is CASSVEASGTYEQYF.

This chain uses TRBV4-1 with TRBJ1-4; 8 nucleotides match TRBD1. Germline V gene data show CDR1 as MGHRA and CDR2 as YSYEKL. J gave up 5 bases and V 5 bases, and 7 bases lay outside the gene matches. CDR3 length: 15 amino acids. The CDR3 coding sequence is TGCGCCAGCAGCACCCGGACAGGGCGGAATGAAAAACTGTTTTTT. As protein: CASSTRTGRNEKLFF.

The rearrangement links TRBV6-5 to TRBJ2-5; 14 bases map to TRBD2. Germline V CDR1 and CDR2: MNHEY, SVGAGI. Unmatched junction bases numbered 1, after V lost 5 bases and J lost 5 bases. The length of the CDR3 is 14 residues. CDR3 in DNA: TGTGCCAGCAGTCGACTAGCGGGAGGGGAGACCCAGTACTTC. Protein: CASSRLAGGETQYF.

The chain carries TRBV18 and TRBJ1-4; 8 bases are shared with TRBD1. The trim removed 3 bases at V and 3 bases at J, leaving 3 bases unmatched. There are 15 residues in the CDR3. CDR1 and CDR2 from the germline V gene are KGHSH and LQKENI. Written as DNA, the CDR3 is TGTGCCAGCTCACCCGAGGACAGGGCTAATGAAAAACTGTTTTTT. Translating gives CASSPEDRANEKLFF.

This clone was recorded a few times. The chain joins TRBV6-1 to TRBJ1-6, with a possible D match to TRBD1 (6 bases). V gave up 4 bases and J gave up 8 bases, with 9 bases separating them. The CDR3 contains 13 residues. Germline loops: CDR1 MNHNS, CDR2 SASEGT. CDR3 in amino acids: CASSGTVDSPLHF. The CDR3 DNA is TGTGCCAGCAGTGGGACAGTAGATTCACCCCTCCACTTT.

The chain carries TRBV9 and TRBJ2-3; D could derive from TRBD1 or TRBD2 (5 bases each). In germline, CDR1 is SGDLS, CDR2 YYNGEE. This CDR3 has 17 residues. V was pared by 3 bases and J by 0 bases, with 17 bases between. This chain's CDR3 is CASSAPSRGLSTDTQYF. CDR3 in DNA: TGTGCCAGCAGCGCCCCAAGTCGGGGCTTGAGCACAGATACGCAGTATTTT. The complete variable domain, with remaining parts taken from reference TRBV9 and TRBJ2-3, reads DSGVTQTPKHLITATGQRVTLRCSPRSGDLSVYWYQQSLDQGLQFLIQYYNGEERAKGNILERFSAQQFPDLHSELNLSSLELGDSALYFCASSAPSRGLSTDTQYFGPGTRLTVL.

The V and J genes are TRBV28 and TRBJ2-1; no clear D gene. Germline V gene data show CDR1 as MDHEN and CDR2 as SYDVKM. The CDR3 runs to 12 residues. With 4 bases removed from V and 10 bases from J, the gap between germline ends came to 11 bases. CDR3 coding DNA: TGTGCCAGCAGTTCGAATGGGAAGGAGCAGTTCTTC. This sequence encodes CASSSNGKEQFF.